A single sample is the source of the 11 T cell receptor beta chains below, sequenced in a study of CD8 T cells in Susac syndrome. With random hexamers, reverse transcription was performed on roughly 0.5 to 1 ug of RNA. MiXCR was run by TCRdb on the immunoSEQ multiplex PCR reads, yielding one entry per CDR3 protein. The profile shows over 20,000 distinct CDR3 sequences, just over 90% of them singletons. Sequencing was carried out using CD8+ T cells from PBMCs. These receptors came from a human donor with Susac syndrome.

There are a few counts of this clonotype. The V and J genes are TRBV4-3 and TRBJ2-7, with TRBD2 as a possible D gene (6 bases). This CDR3 has 15 residues. V lost 0 bases and J lost 2, with 11 bases in between. Germline V lookup: CDR1 LGHNA, CDR2 YSLEER. The CDR3 bases are TGCGCCAGCAGCCAAGATCGGGGGATTACCTACGAGCAGTACTTC. It is translated as CASSQDRGITYEQYF.

This sequence joins TRBV6-5 and TRBJ1-2; a weak D match, TRBD1 (5 bases). From germline, CDR1 is MNHEY and CDR2 SVGAGI. The CDR3 sequence is 16 residues long. Deletions cut 2 bases from V and 8 bases from J, with 21 bases between. The CDR3 nucleotides are TGTGCCAGCAGTTACCGCCCGGCGGGCAGGGTCGGCGGCTACACCTTC. Amino acids: CASSYRPAGRVGGYTF.

The genes are TRBV4-3 and TRBJ2-3; 7 nucleotides align to TRBD2. The junction had 20 bases not matched to a gene; V was cut back by 0 bases and J by 2 bases. CDR1 and CDR2 from the germline V gene are LGHNA and YSLEER. This CDR3 is built from 21 residues. The CDR3 reads CASSQDHSISGDSDHTDTQYF. CDR3 DNA sequence: TGCGCCAGCAGCCAAGACCACTCCATCAGCGGGGACTCAGACCACACAGATACGCAGTATTTT.

This rearrangement joins TRBV6-2 or TRBV6-3 to TRBJ1-5; TRBD1 matches 7 bases. The CDR3 is made up of 13 amino acids. Germline V CDR1 and CDR2: MNHEY, SVGEGT. The ends lost 10 bases at V and 6 bases at J; junction bases unmatched: 9. The CDR3 loop is CATETGLGQPQHF. Written as DNA, the CDR3 is TGTGCCACCGAGACAGGGTTAGGTCAGCCCCAGCATTTT.

The V and J genes are TRBV29-1 and TRBJ2-1, with 7 bases aligning to TRBD1. V was pared by 1 base and J by 3 bases, with 12 bases of the junction left unmatched. In germline, CDR1 is SQVTM, CDR2 ANQGSEA. There are 17 residues in the CDR3. The CDR3 loop is CSVEGHPTGMDYNEQFF. CDR3 DNA sequence: TGCAGCGTTGAAGGACACCCGACAGGGATGGACTACAATGAGCAGTTCTTC.

The V gene is TRBV6-2 or TRBV6-3, the J gene TRBJ1-1; TRBD1 agrees at 11 bases. In germline, CDR1 is MNHEY, CDR2 SVGEGT. The CDR3 consists of 18 residues. V shed 5 bases and J 1 base; nucleotides not matched to a gene: 12. CDR3 amino acids: CASSKPRDRGERNTEAFF. CDR3 in DNA: TGTGCCAGCAGTAAACCCAGGGACAGGGGGGAACGGAACACTGAAGCTTTCTTT.

V gene TRBV27 combines with J gene TRBJ1-1, with D unresolved. Germline V gene sequence: CDR1 MNHEY, CDR2 SMNVEV (reference sequence). The CDR3 has 13 amino acids. Deletions cut 6 bases from V and 2 bases from J, with 10 bases between. The CDR3 loop reads CASSSIRNTEAFF. CDR3 DNA sequence: TGTGCCAGCAGCTCGATCCGCAACACTGAAGCTTTCTTT.

In DNA, the CDR3 is TGTGCCAGCAGCTTCGACGCCGGGCCAAATTACTTC. Amino acid sequence: CASSFDAGPNYF. The V gene is TRBV7-9, the J gene TRBJ2-5, with no clear D. The CDR3 spans 12 residues. V was clipped by 3 bases and J by 14 bases, with 16 bases between them. CDR1 is SEHNR, CDR2 FQNEAQ, per germline (reference sequence).

The genes are TRBV19 and TRBJ1-3; tentatively, D is TRBD1 (5 bases). CDR3 length equals 14 residues. Germline V gene lookup returns CDR1 LNHDA and CDR2 SQIVND (reference sequence). The germline V and J ends were trimmed by 7 bases and 3 bases, with 13 bases remaining between them. The CDR3 DNA reads as TGTGCCAGTACCCTCCCGGGGGATGGAAACACCATATATTTT. It translates to CASTLPGDGNTIYF.

This chain connects TRBV10-3 to TRBJ2-2; TRBD2 is a possible D gene (6 bases). The CDR3 has 17 amino acids. V dropped 7 bases and J dropped 0 bases, with 18 bases sitting between them. CDR1 and CDR2 from the germline V gene are ENHRY and SYGVKD. The CDR3 spells CAIMGPRAGPNTGELFF. Written as DNA, the CDR3 is TGTGCCATCATGGGTCCCCGGGCGGGGCCGAACACCGGGGAGCTGTTTTTT.

The chain joins TRBV20-1 to TRBJ2-1, with D maybe TRBD2 (6 bases). Germline V gives CDR1 DFQATT, CDR2 SNEGSKA (reference sequence). The CDR3 is 11 amino acids. CDR3 sequence (DNA): TGCAGGGGCATAGCGGCCGATGAGCAGTTCTTC. Its translation is CRGIAADEQFF.